A selection of T cell receptor beta chains follows, all from one sample in a study of blood T cells in healthy people across ages. TCRdb fed the 5' RACE reads into MiXCR, producing one record per CDR3 protein. Of about 830,000 distinct CDR3 sequences listed, 55% to 75% are singletons. Sequencing was performed on blood. These receptors were obtained from a man aged 25-40 years in good health. CDR3s leave out the opening cysteine and the closing phenylalanine or tryptophan.

v_gene: TRBV4-3; j_gene: TRBJ2-5; CDR3aa: ASSQGLGAETQY
v_gene: TRBV29-1; j_gene: TRBJ2-7; CDR3aa: SVSEQGSHEQY
v_gene: TRBV3-1; j_gene: TRBJ2-3; CDR3aa: ASSRRGETDTQY
v_gene: TRBV18; j_gene: TRBJ2-7; CDR3aa: ASSPSLRTSGSYEQY
v_gene: TRBV5-1; j_gene: TRBJ2-7; CDR3aa: ASSSGVSNEQY
v_gene: TRBV7-2; j_gene: TRBJ2-5; CDR3aa: ASSLVMQPQETQY
v_gene: TRBV4-3; j_gene: TRBJ2-2; CDR3aa: ASSQGSGGHTGELF
v_gene: TRBV14; j_gene: -; CDR3aa: ASTSKGGLAGRRGYEQY
v_gene: TRBV7-2; j_gene: TRBJ2-7; CDR3aa: ASSPSRTSGRDEQY
v_gene: TRBV10-3; j_gene: TRBJ2-6; CDR3aa: AISPPGANVLT
v_gene: TRBV3-1; j_gene: TRBJ1-2; CDR3aa: ASSRGQGYGYT
v_gene: TRBV18; j_gene: TRBJ1-1; CDR3aa: ASSPGTNTEAF
v_gene: TRBV10-3; j_gene: TRBJ2-5; CDR3aa: AISERPDRGTQY
v_gene: TRBV12-3/TRBV12-4; j_gene: TRBJ2-4; CDR3aa: ASSSGQLAKNIQY
v_gene: TRBV9; j_gene: TRBJ2-1; CDR3aa: ASSPPGGLYNEQF
v_gene: TRBV24-1; j_gene: TRBJ2-5; CDR3aa: ATSVGDRTETQY
v_gene: TRBV12-3/TRBV12-4; j_gene: TRBJ1-2; CDR3aa: ASSSGGRYGYT
v_gene: TRBV27; j_gene: TRBJ2-3; CDR3aa: ASSRRPQGDTQY
v_gene: TRBV20-1; j_gene: TRBJ1-2; CDR3aa: SARGPGTGLYGYT
v_gene: TRBV20-1; j_gene: TRBJ2-5; CDR3aa: SAPDGGGGLQY
v_gene: TRBV18; j_gene: TRBJ1-6; CDR3aa: ASSPGTGWNNSPLH
v_gene: TRBV7-2; j_gene: TRBJ2-7; CDR3aa: ASSLAGGASYEQY
v_gene: TRBV9; j_gene: TRBJ2-1; CDR3aa: ASSVVYNEQF
v_gene: TRBV3-1; j_gene: -; CDR3aa: ASSHSGVRSYEQY
v_gene: TRBV5-1; j_gene: TRBJ2-7; CDR3aa: ASSSALHTGDYEQY
v_gene: TRBV20-1; j_gene: TRBJ1-5; CDR3aa: SARISAGGLQPQH
v_gene: TRBV10-2; j_gene: TRBJ2-1; CDR3aa: ASSDLPGALAKYNEQF
v_gene: TRBV7-8; j_gene: TRBJ2-3; CDR3aa: ASSAILAGLTDTQY
v_gene: TRBV6-5; j_gene: TRBJ1-2; CDR3aa: ASSSPGQNYGYT
v_gene: TRBV5-1; j_gene: TRBJ2-6; CDR3aa: ASNQGAGANALT
v_gene: TRBV4-2; j_gene: TRBJ2-7; CDR3aa: ASSQSVLGTYEQY
v_gene: TRBV14; j_gene: TRBJ2-1; CDR3aa: ASSQLTGGPYNEQF
v_gene: TRBV20-1; j_gene: TRBJ1-2; CDR3aa: SARGERPYGYT
v_gene: TRBV20-1; j_gene: TRBJ2-1; CDR3aa: SARIGSVDHISYNEQF
v_gene: TRBV12-3/TRBV12-4; j_gene: TRBJ2-1; CDR3aa: ASSPTGTSGNEQF
v_gene: TRBV7-9; j_gene: TRBJ1-6; CDR3aa: ASSSNAGTGLNSPLH
v_gene: TRBV6-2/TRBV6-3; j_gene: -; CDR3aa: ASRNLSGRSEQY
v_gene: TRBV12-5; j_gene: TRBJ2-4; CDR3aa: ASGFFGGGRPQY
v_gene: TRBV5-1; j_gene: TRBJ2-3; CDR3aa: ASSSTAQLAGGTDTQY
v_gene: TRBV5-1; j_gene: TRBJ1-1; CDR3aa: ASSWTGASTEAF
v_gene: TRBV7-2; j_gene: TRBJ1-2; CDR3aa: ASSRPRDRATYTGYT